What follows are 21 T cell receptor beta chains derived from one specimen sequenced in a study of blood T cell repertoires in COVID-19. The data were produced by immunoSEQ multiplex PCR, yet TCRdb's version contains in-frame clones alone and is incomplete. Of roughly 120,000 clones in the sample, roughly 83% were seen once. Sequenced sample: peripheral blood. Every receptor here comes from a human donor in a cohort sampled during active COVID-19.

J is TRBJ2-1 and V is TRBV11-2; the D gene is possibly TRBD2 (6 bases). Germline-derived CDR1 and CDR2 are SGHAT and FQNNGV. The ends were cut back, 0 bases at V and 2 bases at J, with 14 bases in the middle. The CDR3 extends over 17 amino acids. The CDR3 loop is CASSLDLRGLPYNEQFF. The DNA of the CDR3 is TGTGCCAGCAGCTTAGATCTGCGGGGCCTGCCCTACAATGAGCAGTTCTTC.

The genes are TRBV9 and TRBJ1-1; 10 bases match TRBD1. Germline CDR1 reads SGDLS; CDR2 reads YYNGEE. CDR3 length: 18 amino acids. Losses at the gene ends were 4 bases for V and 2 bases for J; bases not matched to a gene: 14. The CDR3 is CASSSPSGTGVINTEAFF. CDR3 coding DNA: TGTGCCAGCAGCTCCCCCTCCGGGACAGGGGTAATTAACACTGAAGCTTTCTTT. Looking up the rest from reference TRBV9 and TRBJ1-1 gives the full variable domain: DSGVTQTPKHLITATGQRVTLRCSPRSGDLSVYWYQQSLDQGLQFLIQYYNGEERAKGNILERFSAQQFPDLHSELNLSSLELGDSALYFCASSSPSGTGVINTEAFFGQGTRLTVV.

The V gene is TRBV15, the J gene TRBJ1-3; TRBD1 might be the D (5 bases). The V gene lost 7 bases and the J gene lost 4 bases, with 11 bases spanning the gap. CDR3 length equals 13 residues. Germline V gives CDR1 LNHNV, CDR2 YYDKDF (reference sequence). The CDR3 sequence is CATKDTVGNTIYF. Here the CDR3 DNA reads TGTGCCACCAAGGACACTGTGGGAAACACCATATATTTT.

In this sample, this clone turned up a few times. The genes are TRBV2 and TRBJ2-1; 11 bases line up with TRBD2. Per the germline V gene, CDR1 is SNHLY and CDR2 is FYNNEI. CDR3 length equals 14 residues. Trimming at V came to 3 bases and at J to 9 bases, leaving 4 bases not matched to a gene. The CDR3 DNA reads TGTGCCAGCAGTGAGACTAGCGGGATATCTGAGCAGTTCTTC. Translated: CASSETSGISEQFF.

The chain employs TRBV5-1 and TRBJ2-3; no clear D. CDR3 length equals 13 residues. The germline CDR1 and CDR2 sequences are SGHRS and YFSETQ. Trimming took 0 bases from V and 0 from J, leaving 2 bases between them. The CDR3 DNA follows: TGCGCCAGCAGCTTGGCTAGCACAGATACGCAGTATTTT. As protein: CASSLASTDTQYF.

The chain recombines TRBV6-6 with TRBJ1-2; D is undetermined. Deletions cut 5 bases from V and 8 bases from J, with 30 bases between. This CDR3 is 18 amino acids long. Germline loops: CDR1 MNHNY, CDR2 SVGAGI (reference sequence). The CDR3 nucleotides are TGTGCCAGCAGTCCTGATTACGGTAGCGACTGGGCGAGGTGGGGCTACACCTTC. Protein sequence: CASSPDYGSDWARWGYTF.

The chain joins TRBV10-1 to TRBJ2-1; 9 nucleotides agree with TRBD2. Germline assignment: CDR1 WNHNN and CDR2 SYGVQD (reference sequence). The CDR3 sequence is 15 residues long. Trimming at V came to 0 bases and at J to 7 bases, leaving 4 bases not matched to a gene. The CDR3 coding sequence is TGCGCCAGCAGTGAGTCGGCGGGAGGGCCAAATGAGCAGTTCTTC. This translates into CASSESAGGPNEQFF.

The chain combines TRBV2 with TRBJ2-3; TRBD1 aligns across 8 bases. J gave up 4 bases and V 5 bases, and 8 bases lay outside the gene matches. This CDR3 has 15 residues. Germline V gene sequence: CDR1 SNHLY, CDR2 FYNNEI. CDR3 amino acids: CASSLSGTGADTQYF. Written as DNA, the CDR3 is TGTGCCAGCAGTTTGTCCGGGACAGGTGCAGATACGCAGTATTTT.

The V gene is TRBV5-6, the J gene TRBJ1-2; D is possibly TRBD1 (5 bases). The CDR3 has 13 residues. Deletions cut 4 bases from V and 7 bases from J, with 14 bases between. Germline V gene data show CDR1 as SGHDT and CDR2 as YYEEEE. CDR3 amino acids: CASSGFGTAGYTF. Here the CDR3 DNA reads TGTGCCAGCAGCGGCTTTGGGACTGCTGGCTACACCTTC.

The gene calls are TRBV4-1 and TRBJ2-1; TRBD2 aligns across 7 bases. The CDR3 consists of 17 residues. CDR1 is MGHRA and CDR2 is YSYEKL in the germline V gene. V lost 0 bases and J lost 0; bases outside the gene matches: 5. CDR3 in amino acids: CASSQEGGTTSYNEQFF. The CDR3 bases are TGCGCCAGCAGCCAAGAAGGCGGGACTACCTCCTACAATGAGCAGTTCTTC.

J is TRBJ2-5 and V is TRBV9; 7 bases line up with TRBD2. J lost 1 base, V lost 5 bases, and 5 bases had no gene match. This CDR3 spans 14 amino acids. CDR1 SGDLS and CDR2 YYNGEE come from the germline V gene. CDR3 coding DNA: TGTGCCAGCAGTGGGGGGGGAGCCCAAGAGACCCAGTACTTC. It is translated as CASSGGGAQETQYF.

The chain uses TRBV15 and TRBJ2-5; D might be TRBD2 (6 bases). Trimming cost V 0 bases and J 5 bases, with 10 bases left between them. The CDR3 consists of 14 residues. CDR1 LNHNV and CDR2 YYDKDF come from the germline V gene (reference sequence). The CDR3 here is CATSRDLGGETQYF. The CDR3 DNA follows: TGTGCCACCAGCAGAGATCTTGGGGGGGAGACCCAGTACTTC.

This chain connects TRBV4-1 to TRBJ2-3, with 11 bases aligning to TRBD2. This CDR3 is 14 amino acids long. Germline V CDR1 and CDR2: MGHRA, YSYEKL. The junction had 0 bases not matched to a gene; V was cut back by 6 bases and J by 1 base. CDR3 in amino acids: CASRTSGGTDTQYF. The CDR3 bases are TGCGCCAGCAGGACTAGCGGGGGCACAGATACGCAGTATTTT.

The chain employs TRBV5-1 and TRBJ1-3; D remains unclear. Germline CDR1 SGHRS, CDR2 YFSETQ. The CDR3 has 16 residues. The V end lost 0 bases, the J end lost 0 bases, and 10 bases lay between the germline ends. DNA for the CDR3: TGCGCCAGCAGCTTGGATCAGGCCTACTCTGGAAACACCATATATTTT. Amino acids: CASSLDQAYSGNTIYF. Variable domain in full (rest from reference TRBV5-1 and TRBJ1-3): KAGVTQTPRYLIKTRGQQVTLSCSPISGHRSVSWYQQTPGQGLQFLFEYFSETQRNKGNFPGRFSGRQFSNSRSEMNVSTLELGDSALYLCASSLDQAYSGNTIYFGEGSWLTVV.

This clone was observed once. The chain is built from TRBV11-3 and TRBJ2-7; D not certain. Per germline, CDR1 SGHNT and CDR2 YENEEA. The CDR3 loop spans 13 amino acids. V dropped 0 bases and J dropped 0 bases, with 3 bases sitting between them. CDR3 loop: CASSLDSSYEQYF. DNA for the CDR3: TGTGCCAGCAGCTTAGACAGCTCCTACGAGCAGTACTTC.

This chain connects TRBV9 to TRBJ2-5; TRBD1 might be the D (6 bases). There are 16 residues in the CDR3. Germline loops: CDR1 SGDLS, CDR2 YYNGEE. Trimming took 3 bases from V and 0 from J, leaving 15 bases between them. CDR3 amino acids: CASSGRQANDQETQYF. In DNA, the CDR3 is TGTGCCAGCAGCGGGCGACAGGCAAACGACCAAGAGACCCAGTACTTC. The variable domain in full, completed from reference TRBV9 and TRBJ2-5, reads DSGVTQTPKHLITATGQRVTLRCSPRSGDLSVYWYQQSLDQGLQFLIQYYNGEERAKGNILERFSAQQFPDLHSELNLSSLELGDSALYFCASSGRQANDQETQYFGPGTRLLVL.

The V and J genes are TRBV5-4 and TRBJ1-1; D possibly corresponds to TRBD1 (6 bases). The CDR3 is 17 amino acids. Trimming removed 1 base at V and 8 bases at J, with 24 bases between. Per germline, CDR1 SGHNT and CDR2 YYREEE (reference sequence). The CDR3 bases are TGTGCCAGCAGCTTGAAGGTTGGGTCAGGGGCAAGTGTCGAAGCTTTCTTT. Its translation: CASSLKVGSGASVEAFF.

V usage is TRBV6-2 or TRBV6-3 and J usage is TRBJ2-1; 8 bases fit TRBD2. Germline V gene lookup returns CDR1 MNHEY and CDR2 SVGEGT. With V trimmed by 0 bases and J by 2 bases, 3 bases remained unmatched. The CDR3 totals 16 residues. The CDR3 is CASSYSGGRTYNEQFF. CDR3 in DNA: TGTGCCAGCAGTTACTCGGGCGGGAGGACCTACAATGAGCAGTTCTTC.

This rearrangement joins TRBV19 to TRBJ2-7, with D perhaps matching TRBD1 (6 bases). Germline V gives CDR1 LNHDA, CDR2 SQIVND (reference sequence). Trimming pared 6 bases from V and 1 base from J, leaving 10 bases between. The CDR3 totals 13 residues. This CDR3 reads CASRKQGSYEQYF. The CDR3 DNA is TGTGCCAGTAGGAAACAGGGATCCTACGAGCAGTACTTC.

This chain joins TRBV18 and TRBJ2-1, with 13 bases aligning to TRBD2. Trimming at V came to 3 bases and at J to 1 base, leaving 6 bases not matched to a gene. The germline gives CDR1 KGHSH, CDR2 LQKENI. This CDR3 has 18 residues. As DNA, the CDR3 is TGTGCCAGCTCACCGGCAGGACTAGCGGGAGAATCCTACAATGAGCAGTTCTTC. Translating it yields CASSPAGLAGESYNEQFF.

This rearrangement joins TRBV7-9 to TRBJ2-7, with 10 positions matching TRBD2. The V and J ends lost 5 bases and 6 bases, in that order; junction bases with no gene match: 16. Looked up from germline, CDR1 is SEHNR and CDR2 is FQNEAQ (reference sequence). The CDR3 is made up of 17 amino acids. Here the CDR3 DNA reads TGTGCCAGCAGCAACGGGACTAGCGTACGGCTTCCCGGCGAGCAGTACTTC. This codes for CASSNGTSVRLPGEQYF.